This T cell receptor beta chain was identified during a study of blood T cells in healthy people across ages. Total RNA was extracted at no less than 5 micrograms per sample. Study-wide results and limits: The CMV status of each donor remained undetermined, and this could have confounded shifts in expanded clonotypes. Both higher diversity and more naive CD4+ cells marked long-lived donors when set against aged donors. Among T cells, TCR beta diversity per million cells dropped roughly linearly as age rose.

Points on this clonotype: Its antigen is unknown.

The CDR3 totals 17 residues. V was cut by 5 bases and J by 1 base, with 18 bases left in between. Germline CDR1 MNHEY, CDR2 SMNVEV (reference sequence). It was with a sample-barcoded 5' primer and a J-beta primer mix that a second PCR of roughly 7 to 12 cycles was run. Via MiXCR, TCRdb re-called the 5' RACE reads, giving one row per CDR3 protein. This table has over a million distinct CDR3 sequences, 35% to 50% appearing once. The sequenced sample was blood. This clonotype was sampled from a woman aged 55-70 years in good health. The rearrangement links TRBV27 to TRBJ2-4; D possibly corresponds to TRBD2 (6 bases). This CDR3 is CASSPAGSRGAKNIQYF. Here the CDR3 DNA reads TGTGCCAGCAGTCCCGCGGGGAGCAGAGGGGCCAAAAACATTCAGTACTTC.